This TCR beta chain was sequenced during a study of blood T cell repertoires in COVID-19 (dated by TCRdb to the early 2020s). In the study overall: Collaborator samples came from the United States, Italy and Spain and covered acute and convalescent phases of COVID-19. The prospective study material was composed of cDNA or gDNA derived from T cells, B-cell-depleted T cells, or PBMCs. Subjects who had been exposed to COVID-19, were actively infected with it, or had recovered from it provided the deeply sampled blood TCRbeta repertoires that made up the dataset. The repertoires were released in a freely available public database meant as a resource for research on the immune response to SARS-CoV-2. The samples were drawn from the first 160 participants of the ongoing ImmuneRACE study and from 950 to 1,500 subjects provided by 6 global collaborators. The sample metadata nearly always contained a de-identified subject ID, COVID-19 status, age in years and sex. Where available, HLA class I and class II types were obtained from metadata supplied by the sample provider rather than from assay-based typing.

The collaborating institutions used their own protocols to collect whole blood in K2EDTA tubes. For TCRbeta analysis, collaborator samples were shipped as frozen whole blood, as isolated PBMCs, or as DNA extracted from either sample type. With respect to this clone: Its antigen remains unidentified. No much larger clone is present one base from it, and per-base qualities are unavailable.

TCRbeta CDR3 regions were amplified from genomic DNA using the immunoSEQ Assay, a bias-controlled multiplex PCR. The authors' pipeline ran thus. The number of nucleated cells in each sample was estimated from the amplification of reference gene primers within the assay. To quantify the absolute abundance of each unique TCRbeta CDR3 rearrangement, sequence reads were collapsed and filtered. For each sample, productive Simpson clonality was calculated as the square root of Simpson's diversity index across productive rearrangements. TCRdb's version of the immuneACCESS table is confined to in-frame rearrangements and falls short of the full clone set. An unresolved V gene accounts for under half of the shortfall where checked; the remainder is of unknown origin. V, J and clone size derive from that table, while D and trimming were established from the DNA sequence. The sample data list around 220,000 clones, and 82% of these were observed just once. The leading ten clones occupy 4.5% to 5% of the sample.

The CDR3, cysteine through phenylalanine, is 15 amino acids long. The only DNA kept is the CDR3, 45 bases in frame from the first base. Sequences SGHRS (CDR1) and YFSETQ (CDR2) are obtained from the germline V gene. The junction shows trimming of 7 bases on V and 3 bases on J, plus 20 bases between the germline ends. General conclusions and limits of the study: The amount of clinical and demographic metadata varied by source and participant and was provided uncurated.

This receptor was taken from a woman of 80 years or more with active or convalescent COVID-19. The material sequenced was peripheral blood. Rearrangement joined TRBV5-1 to TRBJ2-7, and possibly TRBD1, on 6 matching bases. Read as DNA, the sequence is TGCGCCAGCCACCGAATCGGGACAAACCGCTACGAGCAGTACTTC. It codes for CASHRIGTNRYEQYF.